The 19 T cell receptor beta chains given below trace back to one sample, sequenced in a study of blood T cell repertoires in COVID-19. The table came from immunoSEQ multiplex PCR; TCRdb's copy has only in-frame clones and leaves some out. Of about 140,000 clones detected, about 85% appear once; the ten largest clones hold around 1.5%. The material sequenced was peripheral blood. The receptors come from a human donor in a cohort sampled during active COVID-19.

The V call is TRBV19, the J call TRBJ2-3; weak D call: TRBD1 (6 bases). Trimming left V 8 bases short and J 1 base short, with 10 bases between. The CDR3 is 13 amino acids. Germline V gene data show CDR1 as LNHDA and CDR2 as SQIVND (reference sequence). This CDR3 reads CASRRGGTDTQYF. The CDR3 DNA is TGTGCCAGTCGCAGGGGAGGCACAGATACGCAGTATTTT. Combining the CDR3 with reference TRBV19 and TRBJ2-3 gives the whole variable domain DGGITQSPKYLFRKEGQNVTLSCEQNLNHDAMYWYRQDPGQGLRLIYYSQIVNDFQKGDIAEGYSVSREKKESFPLTVTSAQKNPTAFYLCASRRGGTDTQYFGPGTRLTVL.

The chain joins TRBV9 to TRBJ1-1; no reliable D call. Trimming left V 3 bases short and J 6 bases short, with 15 bases between. The CDR3 totals 14 residues. The germline V gene has CDR1 SGDLS and CDR2 YYNGEE. The CDR3: CASSGRTERAEAFF. The CDR3 coding sequence is TGTGCCAGCAGCGGCCGGACCGAGCGGGCTGAAGCTTTCTTT.

The chain employs TRBV4-1 and TRBJ2-3; 13 bases fit TRBD2. J gave up 4 bases and V 0 bases, and 7 bases lay outside the gene matches. Germline CDR1 and CDR2: MGHRA and YSYEKL. The CDR3 is made up of 18 amino acids. The CDR3 DNA reads TGCGCCAGCAGCCAAGAGAGGACTAGCGGGAGTAGGCCAGATACGCAGTATTTT. Amino acids: CASSQERTSGSRPDTQYF.

The chain links TRBV19 to TRBJ1-2; 10 nucleotides agree with TRBD1. The V segment lost 5 bases and the J segment 7 bases; nucleotides outside the gene matches: 16. The CDR3 length is 17 residues. CDR1 LNHDA and CDR2 SQIVND come from the germline V gene (reference sequence). Here the CDR3 reads CASSLSPGTGDTAGYTF. The CDR3 coding sequence is TGTGCCAGTAGTCTGAGTCCCGGGACAGGGGATACCGCTGGCTACACCTTC. The variable domain in full, completed from reference TRBV19 and TRBJ1-2, reads DGGITQSPKYLFRKEGQNVTLSCEQNLNHDAMYWYRQDPGQGLRLIYYSQIVNDFQKGDIAEGYSVSREKKESFPLTVTSAQKNPTAFYLCASSLSPGTGDTAGYTFGSGTRLTVV.

The chain joins TRBV6-5 to TRBJ2-1; D may be TRBD2 (5 bases). The germline V gene has CDR1 MNHEY and CDR2 SVGAGI. Deletions cut 6 bases from V and 1 base from J, with 7 bases between. The CDR3 covers 13 residues. The CDR3 DNA sequence: TGTGCCAGCAGGAGGGCTTCCTACAATGAGCAGTTCTTC. Protein: CASRRASYNEQFF.

V is TRBV11-2 and J is TRBJ2-3; weak D call: TRBD2 (6 bases). The V end was cut by 4 bases, the J end by 2 bases, with 13 bases between. From germline, CDR1 is SGHAT and CDR2 FQNNGV. CDR3 length: 15 residues. CDR3 residues: CASSSERVYTDTQYF. The CDR3 DNA follows: TGTGCCAGCAGCTCCGAGCGGGTTTACACAGATACGCAGTATTTT.

The rearrangement links TRBV29-1 to TRBJ1-1, with D possibly being TRBD1 (6 bases). Trimming left V 8 bases short and J 1 base short, with 14 bases between. Per the germline V gene, CDR1 is SQVTM and CDR2 is ANQGSEA. This CDR3 has 13 residues. Here the CDR3 reads CSLLVTGNTEAFF. The CDR3 DNA follows: TGCAGCCTTCTGGTGACAGGGAACACTGAAGCTTTCTTT. Based on the CDR3 plus reference TRBV29-1 and TRBJ1-1, the full variable domain is SAVISQKPSRDICQRGTSLTIQCQVDSQVTMMFWYRQQPGQSLTLIATANQGSEATYESGFVIDKFPISRPNLTFSTLTVSNMSPEDSSIYLCSLLVTGNTEAFFGQGTRLTVV.

The V and J genes are TRBV9 and TRBJ2-7, with TRBD1 identical over 9 bases. Losses at the gene ends were 0 bases for V and 5 bases for J; bases not matched to a gene: 9. Per the germline V gene, CDR1 is SGDLS and CDR2 is YYNGEE. The CDR3 is made up of 16 amino acids. The DNA for the CDR3 is TGTGCCAGCAGCGTAGCTGACGGGACAGGGAACCACGAGCAGTACTTC. It encodes CASSVADGTGNHEQYF.

The J gene is TRBJ2-7, the V gene TRBV30, with D possibly called TRBD1 or TRBD2 (6 bases each). Trimming took off 8 bases at V and 3 bases at J, with 14 bases between the two ends. Germline CDR1 GTSNPN, CDR2 SVGIG (reference sequence). The CDR3 has 12 residues. The CDR3 region is CAGGQGVYEQYF. The CDR3 DNA follows: TGTGCCGGGGGGCAGGGTGTCTACGAGCAGTACTTC.

Only a few counts were recorded for this clone. The chain carries TRBV19 and TRBJ2-5; TRBD1 aligns across 7 bases. The V segment lost 5 bases and the J segment 4 bases; nucleotides outside the gene matches: 7. In germline, CDR1 is LNHDA, CDR2 SQIVND (reference sequence). The CDR3 runs to 14 residues. The CDR3 coding sequence is TGTGCCAGTAGTCTGACAGGGATAGGAGAGACCCAGTACTTC. Protein: CASSLTGIGETQYF.

V and J are TRBV7-3 and TRBJ1-1; D perhaps matches TRBD1 (6 bases). Deletions cut 4 bases from V and 4 bases from J, with 10 bases between. The CDR3 loop spans 13 amino acids. Germline CDR1 and CDR2: SGHTA and FQGTGA. CDR3 sequence: CASSYREGTEAFF. CDR3 coding DNA: TGTGCCAGCAGCTACAGGGAGGGCACTGAAGCTTTCTTT.

This sequence joins TRBV11-3 and TRBJ2-1; TRBD2 agrees at 12 bases. Per the germline V gene, CDR1 is SGHNT and CDR2 is YENEEA. The CDR3 spans 18 residues. After removal of 1 base from V and 7 bases from J, the junction contained 11 bases not matched to a gene. CDR3 region: CASSLAVLAGGALNEQFF. In DNA, the CDR3 is TGTGCCAGCAGCTTAGCTGTTCTAGCGGGAGGGGCATTGAATGAGCAGTTCTTC.

The chain uses TRBV7-8 and TRBJ2-1, with D possibly matching TRBD1 (6 bases). The CDR3 is 14 amino acids. CDR1 and CDR2 (germline): SGHVS, FQNEAQ. Trimming took 5 bases from V and 8 from J, leaving 16 bases between them. The CDR3 nucleotides read TGTGCCAGCAGCGAAAGCACAGGGTTGTATGAGCAGTTCTTC. Protein sequence: CASSESTGLYEQFF.

This clone was seen once. The V gene is TRBV27, the J gene TRBJ1-2; TRBD1 agrees at 8 bases. Looked up from germline, CDR1 is MNHEY and CDR2 is SMNVEV (reference sequence). CDR3 length: 15 residues. After removal of 2 bases from V and 8 bases from J, the junction contained 10 bases not matched to a gene. Written as DNA, the CDR3 is TGTGCCAGCAGTTTAAGGGGAAGGGACAGGAACGGCTACACCTTC. It is translated as CASSLRGRDRNGYTF.

The CDR3 bases are TGTGCCAGTAGTATGTTAGCGACCGAAGCTTTCTTT. Protein: CASSMLATEAFF. The chain carries TRBV19 and TRBJ1-1; D not resolved. V was trimmed by 3 bases and J by 8 bases, leaving 10 bases between them. The V gene's germline CDR1 is LNHDA and CDR2 SQIVND (reference sequence). The CDR3 loop spans 12 amino acids. Full variable domain (missing parts from reference TRBV19 and TRBJ1-1): DGGITQSPKYLFRKEGQNVTLSCEQNLNHDAMYWYRQDPGQGLRLIYYSQIVNDFQKGDIAEGYSVSREKKESFPLTVTSAQKNPTAFYLCASSMLATEAFFGQGTRLTVV.

The gene calls are TRBV25-1 and TRBJ1-5; 9 nucleotides agree with TRBD1. Germline assignment: CDR1 MGHDK and CDR2 SYGVNS. The V and J ends lost 6 bases and 4 bases, in that order; junction bases with no gene match: 4. This CDR3 is built from 14 residues. CDR3 loop: CASRDRGWNQPQHF. CDR3 bases: TGTGCCAGCAGGGACAGGGGATGGAATCAGCCCCAGCATTTT.

The chain combines TRBV28 with TRBJ1-2; D is uncertain. The ends were cut back, 2 bases at V and 6 bases at J, with 13 bases in the middle. The CDR3 loop spans 14 amino acids. The germline gives CDR1 MDHEN, CDR2 SYDVKM. CDR3 DNA: TGTGCCAGCAGTTTAGGGTTTCGGGGTAATGGCTACACCTTC. Protein: CASSLGFRGNGYTF.

J is TRBJ2-3 and V is TRBV7-8, with 12 bases aligning to TRBD2. The V and J ends lost 5 bases and 3 bases, in that order; junction bases with no gene match: 15. Germline CDR1 is SGHVS and CDR2 is FQNEAQ. The CDR3 totals 19 residues. CDR3 DNA sequence: TGTGCCAGCAGCCCCGCTCCTTATACTAGCGGGAGGAATACAGATACGCAGTATTTT. Amino acids: CASSPAPYTSGRNTDTQYF.

The V call is TRBV19, the J call TRBJ2-6, with D possibly being TRBD1 (5 bases). This CDR3 region has 18 residues. V was pared by 7 bases and J by 0 bases, with 19 bases between. Germline lookup yields CDR1 LNHDA and CDR2 SQIVND (reference sequence). As DNA, the CDR3 is TGTGCCAGTACCCCAAGGGCAGGGAAAAGCTCTGGGGCCAACGTCCTGACTTTC. Protein: CASTPRAGKSSGANVLTF.